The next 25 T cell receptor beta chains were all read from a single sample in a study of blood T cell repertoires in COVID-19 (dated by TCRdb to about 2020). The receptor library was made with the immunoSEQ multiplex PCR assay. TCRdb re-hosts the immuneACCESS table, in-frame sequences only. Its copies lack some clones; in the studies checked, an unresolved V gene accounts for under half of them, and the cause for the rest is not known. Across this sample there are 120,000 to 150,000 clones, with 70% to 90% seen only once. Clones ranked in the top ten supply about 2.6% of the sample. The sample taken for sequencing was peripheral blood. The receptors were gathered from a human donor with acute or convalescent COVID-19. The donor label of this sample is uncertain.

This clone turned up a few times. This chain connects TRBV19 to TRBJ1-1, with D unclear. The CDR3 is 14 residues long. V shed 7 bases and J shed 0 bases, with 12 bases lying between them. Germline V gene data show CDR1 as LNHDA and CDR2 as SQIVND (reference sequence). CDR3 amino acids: CASTNLQMNTEAFF. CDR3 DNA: TGTGCCAGTACTAACCTTCAAATGAACACTGAAGCTTTCTTT.

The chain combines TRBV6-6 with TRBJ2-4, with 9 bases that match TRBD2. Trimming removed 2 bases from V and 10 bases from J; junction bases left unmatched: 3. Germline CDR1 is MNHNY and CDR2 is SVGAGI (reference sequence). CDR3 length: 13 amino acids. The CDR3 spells CASSYGLAGIQYF. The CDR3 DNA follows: TGTGCCAGCAGTTACGGGCTAGCGGGAATTCAGTACTTC.

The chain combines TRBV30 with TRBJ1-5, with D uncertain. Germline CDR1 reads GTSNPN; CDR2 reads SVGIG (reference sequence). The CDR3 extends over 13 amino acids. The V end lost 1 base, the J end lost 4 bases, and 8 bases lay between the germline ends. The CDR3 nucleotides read TGTGCCTGGAGTGCCGACTGGAATCAGCCCCAGCATTTT. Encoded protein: CAWSADWNQPQHF.

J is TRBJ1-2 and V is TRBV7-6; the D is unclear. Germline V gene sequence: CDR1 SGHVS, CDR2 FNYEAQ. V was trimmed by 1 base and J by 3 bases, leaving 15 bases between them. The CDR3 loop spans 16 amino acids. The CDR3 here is CASSLDDAGGYYGYTF. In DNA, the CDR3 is TGTGCCAGCAGCTTAGATGACGCAGGAGGGTACTATGGCTACACCTTC.

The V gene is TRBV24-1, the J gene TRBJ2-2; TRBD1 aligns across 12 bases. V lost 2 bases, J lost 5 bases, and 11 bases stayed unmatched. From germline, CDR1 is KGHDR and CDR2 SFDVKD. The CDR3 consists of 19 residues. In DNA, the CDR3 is TGTGCCACCAGTGATTGGCTGTGGGCGGGACAGGGGGCGACCGGGGAGCTGTTTTTT. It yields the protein CATSDWLWAGQGATGELFF.

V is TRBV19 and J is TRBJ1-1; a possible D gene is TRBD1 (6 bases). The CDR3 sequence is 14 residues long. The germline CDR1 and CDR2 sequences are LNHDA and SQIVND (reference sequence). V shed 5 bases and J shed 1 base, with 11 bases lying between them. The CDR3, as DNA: TGTGCCAGTAGTTTACAGGGTAGGAACACTGAAGCTTTCTTT. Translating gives CASSLQGRNTEAFF.

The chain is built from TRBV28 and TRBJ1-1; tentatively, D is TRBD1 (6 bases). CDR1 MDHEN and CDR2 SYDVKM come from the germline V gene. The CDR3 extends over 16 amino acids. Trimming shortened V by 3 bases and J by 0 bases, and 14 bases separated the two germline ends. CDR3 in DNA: TGTGCCAGCAGTTTTCCCCTTACAGGGTTGAACACTGAAGCTTTCTTT. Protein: CASSFPLTGLNTEAFF. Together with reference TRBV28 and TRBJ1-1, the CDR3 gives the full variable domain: DVKVTQSSRYLVKRTGEKVFLECVQDMDHENMFWYRQDPGLGLRLIYFSYDVKMKEKGDIPEGYSVSREKKERFSLILESASTNQTSMYLCASSFPLTGLNTEAFFGQGTRLTVV.

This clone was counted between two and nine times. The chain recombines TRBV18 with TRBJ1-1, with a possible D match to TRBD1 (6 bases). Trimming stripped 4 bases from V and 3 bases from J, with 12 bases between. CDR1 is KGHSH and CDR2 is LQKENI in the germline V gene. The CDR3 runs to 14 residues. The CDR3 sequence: CASSQQGWYTEAFF. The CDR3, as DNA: TGTGCCAGCTCACAACAGGGATGGTACACTGAAGCTTTCTTT.

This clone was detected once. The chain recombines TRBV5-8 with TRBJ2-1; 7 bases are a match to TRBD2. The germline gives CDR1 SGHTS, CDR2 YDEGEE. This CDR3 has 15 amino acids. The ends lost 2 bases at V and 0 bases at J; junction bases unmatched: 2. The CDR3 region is CASSFGGSSYNEQFF. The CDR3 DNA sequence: TGTGCCAGCAGCTTCGGGGGGAGCTCCTACAATGAGCAGTTCTTC.

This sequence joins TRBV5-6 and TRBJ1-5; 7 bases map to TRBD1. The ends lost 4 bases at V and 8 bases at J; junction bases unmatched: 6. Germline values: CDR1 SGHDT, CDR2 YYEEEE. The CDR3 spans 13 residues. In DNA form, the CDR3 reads TGTGCCAGCAGCGCCCAGGGGGGAAAGCCCCAGCATTTT. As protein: CASSAQGGKPQHF.

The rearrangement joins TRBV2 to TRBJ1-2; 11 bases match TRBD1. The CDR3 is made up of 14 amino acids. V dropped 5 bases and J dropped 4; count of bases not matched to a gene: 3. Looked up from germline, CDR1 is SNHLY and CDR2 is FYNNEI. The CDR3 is CASSTGTGGYGYTF. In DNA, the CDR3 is TGTGCCAGCAGTACCGGGACAGGGGGCTATGGCTACACCTTC. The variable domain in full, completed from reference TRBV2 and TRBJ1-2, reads EPEVTQTPSHQVTQMGQEVILRCVPISNHLYFYWYRQILGQKVEFLVSFYNNEISEKSEIFDDQFSVERPDGSNFTLKIRSTKLEDSAMYFCASSTGTGGYGYTFGSGTRLTVV.

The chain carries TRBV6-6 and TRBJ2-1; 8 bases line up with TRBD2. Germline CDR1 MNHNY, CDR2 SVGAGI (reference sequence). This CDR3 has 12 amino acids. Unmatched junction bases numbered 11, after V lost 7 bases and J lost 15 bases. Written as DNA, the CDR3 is TGTGCCAGCACGGATCCCGCGGGAGGCCTGTTCTTC. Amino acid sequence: CASTDPAGGLFF.

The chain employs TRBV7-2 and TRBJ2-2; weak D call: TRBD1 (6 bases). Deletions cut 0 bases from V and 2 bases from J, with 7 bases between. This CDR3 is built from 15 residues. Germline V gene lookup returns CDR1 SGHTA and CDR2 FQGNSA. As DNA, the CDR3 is TGTGCCAGCAGCTTAGCACAGGGTAACACCGGGGAGCTGTTTTTT. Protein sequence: CASSLAQGNTGELFF.

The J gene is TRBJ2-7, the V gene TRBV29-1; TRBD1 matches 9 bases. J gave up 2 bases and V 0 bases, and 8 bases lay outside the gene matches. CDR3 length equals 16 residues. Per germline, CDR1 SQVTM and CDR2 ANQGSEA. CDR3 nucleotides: TGCAGCGTTGAAGATTATCCCGGGACAGGGCCCTACGAGCAGTACTTC. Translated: CSVEDYPGTGPYEQYF.

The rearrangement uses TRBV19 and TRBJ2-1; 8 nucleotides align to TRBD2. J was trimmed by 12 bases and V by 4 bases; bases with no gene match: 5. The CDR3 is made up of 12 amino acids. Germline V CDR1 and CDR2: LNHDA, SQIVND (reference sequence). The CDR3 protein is CASSTSTSGQFF. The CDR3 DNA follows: TGTGCCAGTAGTACCTCTACTAGCGGGCAGTTCTTC.

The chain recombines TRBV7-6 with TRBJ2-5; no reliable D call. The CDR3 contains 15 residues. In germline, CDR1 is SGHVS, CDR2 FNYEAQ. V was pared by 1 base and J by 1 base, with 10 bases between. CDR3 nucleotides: TGTGCCAGCAGCTTAGAACAGAGATCCCAAGAGACCCAGTACTTC. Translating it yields CASSLEQRSQETQYF.

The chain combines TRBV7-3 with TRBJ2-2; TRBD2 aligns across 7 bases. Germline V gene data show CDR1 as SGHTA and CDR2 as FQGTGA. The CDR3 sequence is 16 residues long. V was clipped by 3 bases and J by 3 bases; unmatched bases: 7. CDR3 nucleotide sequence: TGTGCCAGCAGCTTTTCGGGACTACTAGACACCGGGGAGCTGTTTTTT. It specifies CASSFSGLLDTGELFF.

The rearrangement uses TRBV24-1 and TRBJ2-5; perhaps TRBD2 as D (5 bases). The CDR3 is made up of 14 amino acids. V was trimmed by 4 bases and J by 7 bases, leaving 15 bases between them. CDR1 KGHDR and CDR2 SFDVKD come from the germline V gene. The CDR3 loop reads CATSDTGRGGTQYF. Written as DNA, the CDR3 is TGTGCCACCAGTGACACGGGCCGAGGAGGGACCCAGTACTTC.

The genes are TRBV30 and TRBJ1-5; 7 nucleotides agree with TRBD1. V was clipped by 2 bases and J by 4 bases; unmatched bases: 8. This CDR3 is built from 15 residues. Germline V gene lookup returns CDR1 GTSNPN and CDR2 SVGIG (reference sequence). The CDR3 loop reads CAWSFGQVRNQPQHF. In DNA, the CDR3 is TGTGCCTGGAGTTTCGGACAGGTACGGAATCAGCCCCAGCATTTT.

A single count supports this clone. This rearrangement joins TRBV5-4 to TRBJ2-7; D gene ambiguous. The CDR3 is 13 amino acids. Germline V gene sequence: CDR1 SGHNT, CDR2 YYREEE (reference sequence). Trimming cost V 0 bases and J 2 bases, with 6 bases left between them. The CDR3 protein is CASSLDTPYEQYF. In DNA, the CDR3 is TGTGCCAGCAGCTTGGACACCCCCTACGAGCAGTACTTC.

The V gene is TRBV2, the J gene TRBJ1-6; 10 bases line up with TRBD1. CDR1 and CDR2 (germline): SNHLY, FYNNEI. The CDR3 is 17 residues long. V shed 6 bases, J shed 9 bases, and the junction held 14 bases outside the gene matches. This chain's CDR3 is CASRTGTGDFGSSPLHF. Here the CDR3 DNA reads TGTGCCAGCAGGACCGGGACAGGGGATTTCGGCTCTTCACCCCTCCACTTT. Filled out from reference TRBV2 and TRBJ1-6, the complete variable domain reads EPEVTQTPSHQVTQMGQEVILRCVPISNHLYFYWYRQILGQKVEFLVSFYNNEISEKSEIFDDQFSVERPDGSNFTLKIRSTKLEDSAMYFCASRTGTGDFGSSPLHFGNGTRLTVT.

Here the CDR3 DNA reads TGTGCCAGTAGTGAACGGGACACTCAAAGGGCACCCCTCCACTTT. It translates to CASSERDTQRAPLHF. V usage is TRBV19 and J usage is TRBJ1-6; D is possibly TRBD1 (6 bases). V was shortened by 5 bases and J by 11 bases, with 19 bases between the two germline ends. Germline V CDR1 and CDR2: LNHDA, SQIVND (reference sequence). This CDR3 has 15 residues.

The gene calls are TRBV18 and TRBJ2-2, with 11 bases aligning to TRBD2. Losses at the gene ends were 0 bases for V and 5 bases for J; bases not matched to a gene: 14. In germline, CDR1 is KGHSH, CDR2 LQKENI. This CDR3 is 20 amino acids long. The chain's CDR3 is CASSPPLSLAGGARTGELFF. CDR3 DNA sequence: TGTGCCAGCTCACCACCCCTCAGCCTAGCGGGGGGCGCGCGGACCGGGGAGCTGTTTTTT. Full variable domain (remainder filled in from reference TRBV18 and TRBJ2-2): NAGVMQNPRHLVRRRGQEARLRCSPMKGHSHVYWYRQLPEEGLKFMVYLQKENIIDESGMPKERFSAEFPKEGPSILRIQQVVRGDSAAYFCASSPPLSLAGGARTGELFFGEGSRLTVL.

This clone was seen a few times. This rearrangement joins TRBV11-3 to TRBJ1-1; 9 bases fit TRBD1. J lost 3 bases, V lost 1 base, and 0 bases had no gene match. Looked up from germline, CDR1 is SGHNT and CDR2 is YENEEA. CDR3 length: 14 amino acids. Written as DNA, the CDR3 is TGTGCCAGCAGCTTAGGGACAGGGGACACTGAAGCTTTCTTT. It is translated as CASSLGTGDTEAFF.

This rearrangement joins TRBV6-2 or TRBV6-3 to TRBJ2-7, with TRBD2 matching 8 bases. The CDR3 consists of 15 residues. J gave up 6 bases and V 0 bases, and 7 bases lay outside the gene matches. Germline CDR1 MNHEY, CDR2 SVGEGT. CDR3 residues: CASSYSSGSPSEQYF. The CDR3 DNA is TGTGCCAGCAGTTACTCGAGCGGGAGCCCTTCCGAGCAGTACTTC.